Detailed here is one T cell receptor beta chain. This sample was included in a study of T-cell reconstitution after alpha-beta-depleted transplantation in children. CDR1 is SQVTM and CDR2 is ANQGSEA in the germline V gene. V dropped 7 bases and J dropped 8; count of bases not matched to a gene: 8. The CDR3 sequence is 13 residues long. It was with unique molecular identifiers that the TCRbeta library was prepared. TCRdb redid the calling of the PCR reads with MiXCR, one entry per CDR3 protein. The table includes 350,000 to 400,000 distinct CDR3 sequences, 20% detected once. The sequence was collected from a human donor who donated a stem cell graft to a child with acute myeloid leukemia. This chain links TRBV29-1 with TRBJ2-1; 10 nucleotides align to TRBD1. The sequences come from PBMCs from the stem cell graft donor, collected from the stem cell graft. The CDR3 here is CSGGQGLVYEQFF. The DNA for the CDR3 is TGCAGCGGGGGACAGGGGCTGGTCTATGAGCAGTTCTTC.